The 26 T cell receptor beta chains below come from one sample, sequenced in a study of CD8+ T cells in alopecia areata. Following extraction, RNA underwent reverse transcription to cDNA, which served as the sequencing template. Using immunoSEQ multiplex PCR, the repertoire was profiled, and TCRdb retains in-frame clones only, with some absent. In the table there are about 69,000 clones, about three fifths of which are singletons. The input for sequencing was CD8+ T cells sorted from blood, taken at week 0. The source of these receptors is a human donor with alopecia areata.

The rearrangement joins TRBV5-1 to TRBJ2-5; 9 bases are shared with TRBD2. Per germline, CDR1 SGHRS and CDR2 YFSETQ. V shed 0 bases, J shed 2 bases, and the junction held 2 bases outside the gene matches. The CDR3 spans 15 residues. The CDR3 loop is CASSLERGVQETQYF. The CDR3 DNA is TGCGCCAGCAGCTTGGAGCGGGGGGTTCAAGAGACCCAGTACTTC.

This sequence joins TRBV7-3 and TRBJ2-3; D is unresolved. Germline assignment: CDR1 SGHTA and CDR2 FQGTGA. Trimming pared 2 bases from V and 10 bases from J, leaving 13 bases between. The CDR3 sequence is 13 residues long. The CDR3 is CASSLWPGQAQYF. CDR3 in DNA: TGTGCCAGCAGCTTATGGCCGGGCCAAGCGCAGTATTTT.

This clone showed up just a few times. The chain recombines TRBV15 with TRBJ1-1; 7 nucleotides align to TRBD1. In germline, CDR1 is LNHNV, CDR2 YYDKDF (reference sequence). Unmatched junction bases numbered 6, after V lost 4 bases and J lost 7 bases. This CDR3 region has 13 residues. The CDR3 DNA reads as TGTGCCACCAGCACAGGGGGTATAGTTGAAGCTTTCTTT. This translates into CATSTGGIVEAFF.

The V and J genes are TRBV27 and TRBJ2-7, with 7 bases lining up with TRBD1. There are 15 residues in the CDR3. CDR1 is MNHEY and CDR2 is SMNVEV in the germline V gene (reference sequence). The J segment lost 3 bases and the V segment lost 8 bases, leaving 13 bases of the junction unmatched. In nucleotides, the CDR3 is TGTGCCAGCTCCCTTAGTCGGGACAGAGACTACGAGCAGTACTTC. Protein product: CASSLSRDRDYEQYF.

In DNA, the CDR3 is TGTGCCAGCAGCGTACCAGCCGAGGGGACTGAAGCTTTCTTT. Its protein is CASSVPAEGTEAFF. The V call is TRBV9, the J call TRBJ1-1, with D perhaps matching TRBD1 (5 bases). Per germline, CDR1 SGDLS and CDR2 YYNGEE. The CDR3 is made up of 14 amino acids. V lost 1 base and J 5 bases, leaving 12 bases between the germline ends.

Here the CDR3 DNA reads TGTGCCAGCAGTTCAGGGGGACTAGCGTTCTTAGAGACCCAGTACTTC. This sequence encodes CASSSGGLAFLETQYF. This chain links TRBV27 with TRBJ2-5, with TRBD2 matching 10 bases. Germline V lookup: CDR1 MNHEY, CDR2 SMNVEV (reference sequence). The CDR3 consists of 16 residues. V trimming: 4 bases; J trimming: 4 bases; junction bases outside the gene matches: 9.

The chain carries TRBV27 and TRBJ2-2, with no clear D. V was trimmed by 3 bases and J by 5 bases, leaving 10 bases between them. Germline loops: CDR1 MNHEY, CDR2 SMNVEV (reference sequence). CDR3 length: 14 amino acids. CDR3 sequence reads: CASSFGLMTGELFF. The CDR3 DNA reads as TGTGCCAGCAGTTTTGGGTTGATGACCGGGGAGCTGTTTTTT.

V is TRBV27 and J is TRBJ2-7; D could derive from TRBD1 or TRBD2 (5 bases each). Trimming removed 5 bases from V and 4 bases from J, with 18 bases in between. Germline CDR1 MNHEY, CDR2 SMNVEV (reference sequence). The CDR3 loop spans 15 amino acids. CDR3 DNA sequence: TGTGCCAGCAGTCCAAGCCGGGGCGGTATTTACGAGCAGTACTTC. Translation gives CASSPSRGGIYEQYF.

The chain recombines TRBV9 with TRBJ2-7; no firm D call. With 2 bases removed from V and 2 bases from J, the gap between germline ends came to 23 bases. From germline, CDR1 is SGDLS and CDR2 YYNGEE. The CDR3 loop spans 18 amino acids. CDR3 protein: CASSVSPTGQEPPYEQYF. CDR3 coding DNA: TGTGCCAGCAGCGTTTCCCCGACCGGCCAGGAACCTCCCTACGAGCAGTACTTC.

This clone was seen at least ten times. The genes are TRBV27 and TRBJ1-4; D remains unclear. The CDR3 extends over 13 amino acids. CDR1 is MNHEY, CDR2 SMNVEV, per germline (reference sequence). CDR3 protein: CVAGPGVNEKLFF. The DNA of the CDR3 is TGTGTGGCCGGGCCCGGTGTTAATGAAAAACTGTTTTTT.

This clone showed up many times. The CDR3 region has the DNA TGCAGCGCCCGGACAGGGGACACTGAAGCTTTCTTT. Translated: CSARTGDTEAFF. The genes are TRBV29-1 and TRBJ1-1; 9 bases fit TRBD1. The CDR3 length is 12 residues. The J segment lost 3 bases and the V segment lost 7 bases, leaving 3 bases of the junction unmatched. CDR1 SQVTM and CDR2 ANQGSEA come from the germline V gene.

This chain uses TRBV4-1 with TRBJ1-2; D is perhaps TRBD1 (6 bases). There are 16 residues in the CDR3. Trimming stripped 0 bases from V and 3 bases from J, with 14 bases between. CDR1 is MGHRA and CDR2 is YSYEKL in the germline V gene. CDR3 in amino acids: CASSQESGARYYGYTF. Here the CDR3 DNA reads TGCGCCAGCAGCCAAGAATCGGGGGCGAGGTACTATGGCTACACCTTC.

The CDR3 DNA sequence: TGTGCCTGGAGCACGGGATCTGAAGCTTTCTTT. Protein sequence: CAWSTGSEAFF. J is TRBJ1-1 and V is TRBV30; unclear D gene. V dropped 3 bases and J dropped 6 bases, with 8 bases sitting between them. Per the germline V gene, CDR1 is GTSNPN and CDR2 is SVGIG (reference sequence). The CDR3 is 11 residues long.

The sample holds a few counts of this clone. The CDR3 spells CASSDYRQGSVGYGYTF. As DNA, the CDR3 is TGTGCCAGCAGTGATTACCGACAGGGATCCGTTGGATATGGCTACACCTTC. This sequence joins TRBV25-1 and TRBJ1-2; 7 bases map to TRBD1. The CDR3 consists of 17 residues. V shed 3 bases and J 5 bases; nucleotides not matched to a gene: 15. The germline gives CDR1 MGHDK, CDR2 SYGVNS.

The genes are TRBV29-1 and TRBJ2-5; D gene uncertain. Trimming took 1 base from V and 2 from J, leaving 8 bases between them. This CDR3 region has 13 residues. Looked up from germline, CDR1 is SQVTM and CDR2 is ANQGSEA. The CDR3: CSVEGSNQETQYF. For the CDR3, the DNA is TGCAGCGTTGAAGGGTCTAATCAAGAGACCCAGTACTTC.

The chain couples TRBV13 to TRBJ2-1, with D unresolved. Between the trimmed V and J ends, which lost 1 base and 10 bases, there was a span of 11 bases. Per germline, CDR1 PRHDT and CDR2 FYEKMQ (reference sequence). The CDR3 consists of 13 residues. The DNA for the CDR3 is TGTGCCAGCAGCTTAGCCTCCCTCCGGGAGCAGTTCTTC. Its protein is CASSLASLREQFF.

This clone occurred once. V gene TRBV5-1 combines with J gene TRBJ1-1, with 7 bases aligning to TRBD1. Trimming at V came to 0 bases and at J to 11 bases, leaving 10 bases not matched to a gene. The CDR3 is 14 amino acids. The V gene's germline CDR1 is SGHRS and CDR2 YFSETQ. The CDR3 nucleotides are TGCGCCAGCAGCTTGGTGATTAGGGGGCGTCAGGCTTTCTTT. Its protein is CASSLVIRGRQAFF.

This rearrangement joins TRBV5-6 to TRBJ2-1, with D hard to call. V lost 4 bases and J lost 2, with 1 base in between. This CDR3 contains 11 residues. Germline V lookup: CDR1 SGHDT, CDR2 YYEEEE. The CDR3 bases are TGTGCCAGCAGCGCCTACAATGAGCAGTTCTTC. It specifies CASSAYNEQFF.

The chain employs TRBV14 and TRBJ1-1, with D perhaps TRBD1 (6 bases). Trimming took 4 bases from V and 5 from J, leaving 11 bases between them. The germline CDR1 and CDR2 sequences are SGHDN and FVKESK. The CDR3 consists of 13 residues. The CDR3 sequence: CASSPGRGTEAFF. CDR3 in DNA: TGTGCCAGCAGCCCGGGAAGGGGGACTGAAGCTTTCTTT.

This clone has more than one count but fewer than ten. The rearrangement uses TRBV2 and TRBJ1-3; D unresolved. There are 14 residues in the CDR3. Per germline, CDR1 SNHLY and CDR2 FYNNEI. Trimming removed 2 bases at V and 2 bases at J, with 7 bases between. The CDR3, as DNA: TGTGCCAGCAGTGAACAATCCGCTGGAAACACCATATATTTT. It specifies CASSEQSAGNTIYF.

The rearrangement joins TRBV29-1 to TRBJ1-3; 9 nucleotides match TRBD1. The CDR3 loop spans 19 amino acids. J gave up 0 bases and V 0 bases, and 12 bases lay outside the gene matches. In germline, CDR1 is SQVTM, CDR2 ANQGSEA. The chain's CDR3 is CSVEDTRTGAFSSGNTIYF. The CDR3 nucleotides read TGCAGCGTTGAAGATACTCGGACAGGGGCTTTCAGCTCTGGAAACACCATATATTTT.

This clone has more than one count but fewer than ten. The chain employs TRBV30 and TRBJ1-1; 7 nucleotides match TRBD1. CDR1 is GTSNPN, CDR2 SVGIG, per germline (reference sequence). The CDR3 covers 14 residues. Trimming at V came to 0 bases and at J to 1 base, leaving 2 bases not matched to a gene. This CDR3 reads CAWSVQGTNTEAFF. The CDR3 DNA is TGTGCCTGGAGTGTACAGGGGACGAACACTGAAGCTTTCTTT.

The chain carries TRBV30 and TRBJ1-1; no firm D call. V lost 3 bases and J 8 bases, leaving 13 bases between the germline ends. The CDR3 contains 12 residues. Germline V gene sequence: CDR1 GTSNPN, CDR2 SVGIG (reference sequence). This CDR3 reads CAWSENLEEAFF. DNA for the CDR3: TGTGCCTGGAGCGAAAACCTTGAGGAAGCTTTCTTT.

The J gene is TRBJ1-1, the V gene TRBV30, with a weak D call TRBD1 (5 bases). The CDR3 consists of 14 residues. The V and J ends lost 4 bases and 2 bases respectively, with 14 bases between them. The germline V gene has CDR1 GTSNPN and CDR2 SVGIG (reference sequence). This CDR3 is CAWILRQQNTEAFF. Written as DNA, the CDR3 is TGTGCCTGGATTCTACGACAGCAAAACACTGAAGCTTTCTTT.

This clone is medium-sized (0.01 to 0.1%). The CDR3 bases are TGTGCCAGCAGTCTGGGGGCAGCGGGAGAGGGAGATACGCAGTATTTT. This sequence encodes CASSLGAAGEGDTQYF. The V and J genes are TRBV6-4 and TRBJ2-3; 8 nucleotides match TRBD2. There are 16 residues in the CDR3. J lost 5 bases, V lost 5 bases, and 12 bases had no gene match. Germline values: CDR1 MRHNA, CDR2 SNTAGT.

The chain links TRBV30 to TRBJ2-7; possibly TRBD1 for D (5 bases). Germline loops: CDR1 GTSNPN, CDR2 SVGIG (reference sequence). The V end lost 2 bases, the J end lost 3 bases, and 14 bases lay between the germline ends. The CDR3 is 14 amino acids. The CDR3 loop is CAWSTPGFHYEQYF. The CDR3 DNA is TGTGCCTGGAGTACTCCAGGGTTCCACTACGAGCAGTACTTC.